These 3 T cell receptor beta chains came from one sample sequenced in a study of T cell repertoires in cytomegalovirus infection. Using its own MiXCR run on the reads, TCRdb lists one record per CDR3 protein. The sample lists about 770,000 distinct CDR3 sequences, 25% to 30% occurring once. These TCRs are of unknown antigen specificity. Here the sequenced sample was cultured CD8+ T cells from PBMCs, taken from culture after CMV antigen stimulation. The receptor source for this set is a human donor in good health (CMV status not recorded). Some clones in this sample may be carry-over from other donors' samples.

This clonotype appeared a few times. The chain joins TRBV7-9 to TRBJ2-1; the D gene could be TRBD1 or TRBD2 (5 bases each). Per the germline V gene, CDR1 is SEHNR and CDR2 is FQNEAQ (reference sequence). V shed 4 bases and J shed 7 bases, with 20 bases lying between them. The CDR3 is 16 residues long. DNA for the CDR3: TGTGCCAGCAGCTCCCCGAGGGGCAGGGATAGAAATGAGCAGTTCTTC. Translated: CASSSPRGRDRNEQFF.

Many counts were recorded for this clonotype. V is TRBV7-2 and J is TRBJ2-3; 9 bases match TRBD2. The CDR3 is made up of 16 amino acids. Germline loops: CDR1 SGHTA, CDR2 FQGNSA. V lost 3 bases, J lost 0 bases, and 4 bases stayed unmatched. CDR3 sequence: CASSFVAGESTDTQYF. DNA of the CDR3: TGTGCCAGCAGCTTCGTAGCGGGGGAGAGCACAGATACGCAGTATTTT. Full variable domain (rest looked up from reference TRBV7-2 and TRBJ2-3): GAGVSQSPSNKVTEKGKDVELRCDPISGHTALYWYRQSLGQGLEFLIYFQGNSAPDKSGLPSDRFSAERTGGSVSTLTIQRTQQEDSAVYLCASSFVAGESTDTQYFGPGTRLTVL.

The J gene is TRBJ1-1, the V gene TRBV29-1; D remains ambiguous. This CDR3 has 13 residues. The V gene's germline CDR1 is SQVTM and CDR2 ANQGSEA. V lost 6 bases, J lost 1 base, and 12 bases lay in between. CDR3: CSVGRQTNTEAFF. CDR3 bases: TGCAGCGTCGGTCGACAAACGAACACTGAAGCTTTCTTT.